The 30 T cell receptor beta chains listed next were all sequenced from one sample in a study of T cells in localized non-small cell lung cancer. Libraries were prepared by immunoSEQ multiplex PCR; TCRdb keeps only in-frame clonotypes and omits some of them. Of 45,000 to 65,000 clones in the sample, 70% to 90% are singletons; the top ten hold approximately 22%. Material: peripheral blood, obtained before any cancer treatment. These receptors all stem from a man between 40 and 69 years old with stage I squamous cell lung carcinoma.

The gene calls are TRBV4-3 and TRBJ2-3, with D possibly TRBD2 on 5 matching bases. The ends were cut back, 6 bases at V and 2 bases at J, with 18 bases in the middle. Germline V gene data show CDR1 as LGHNA and CDR2 as YSLEER. The CDR3 contains 16 residues. The CDR3 loop is CASSPAGQRFTDTQYF. The DNA of the CDR3 is TGCGCCAGCAGTCCGGCGGGCCAGCGGTTCACAGATACGCAGTATTTT.

The CDR3 protein is CASSLDRSYEQYF. The CDR3 DNA reads TGTGCCAGCAGCCTCGACAGATCCTACGAGCAGTACTTC. The chain employs TRBV7-3 and TRBJ2-7; TRBD1 is a possible D gene (5 bases). The germline CDR1 and CDR2 sequences are SGHTA and FQGTGA. The CDR3 consists of 13 residues. Between the trimmed V and J ends, which lost 5 bases and 1 base, there was a span of 9 bases. Complete variable domain (other parts from reference TRBV7-3 and TRBJ2-7): GAGVSQTPSNKVTEKGKYVELRCDPISGHTALYWYRQSLGQGPEFLIYFQGTGAADDSGLPNDRFFAVRPEGSVSTLKIQRTERGDSAVYLCASSLDRSYEQYFGPGTRLTVT.

V usage is TRBV28 and J usage is TRBJ2-1, with TRBD2 identical over 8 bases. V was pared by 8 bases and J by 3 bases, with 6 bases of the junction left unmatched. CDR3 length equals 14 residues. From germline, CDR1 is MDHEN and CDR2 SYDVKM. The CDR3 spells CASGGTRIYNEQFF. DNA for the CDR3: TGTGCCAGCGGCGGGACTAGGATCTACAATGAGCAGTTCTTC.

V gene TRBV19 combines with J gene TRBJ1-5; D possibly corresponds to TRBD1 (6 bases). Germline CDR1 is LNHDA and CDR2 is SQIVND (reference sequence). V lost 0 bases and J 4 bases, leaving 13 bases between the germline ends. CDR3 size: 16 residues. CDR3 region: CASSIDGGGLNQPQHF. In nucleotides, the CDR3 is TGTGCCAGTAGTATAGACGGGGGGGGCCTTAATCAGCCCCAGCATTTT.

The J gene is TRBJ2-7, the V gene TRBV7-2, with a tentative D call TRBD1 (5 bases). This CDR3 comprises 17 residues. The V gene's germline CDR1 is SGHTA and CDR2 FQGNSA. Trimming took 5 bases from V and 2 from J, leaving 22 bases between them. CDR3 DNA sequence: TGTGCCAGCAGCCCCCTCCTCCCTTGGGGCGCGCCCTACGAGCAGTACTTC. Translation: CASSPLLPWGAPYEQYF.

The chain recombines TRBV5-6 with TRBJ1-2; a possible D gene is TRBD1 (5 bases). V was pared by 4 bases and J by 6 bases, with 13 bases between. This CDR3 region has 13 residues. Germline V gene lookup returns CDR1 SGHDT and CDR2 YYEEEE. The CDR3 region is CASSRDLGDGYTF. The CDR3 nucleotides read TGTGCCAGCAGCCGGGACCTCGGCGATGGCTACACCTTC.

This clone is termed medium-sized. The chain recombines TRBV7-3 with TRBJ2-1; D unclear. Germline CDR1 SGHTA, CDR2 FQGTGA. Trimming cost V 4 bases and J 5 bases, with 9 bases left between them. This CDR3 has 13 amino acids. The CDR3 sequence is CASSWEGNNEQFF. The CDR3 nucleotides read TGTGCCAGCAGCTGGGAAGGAAACAATGAGCAGTTCTTC.

The chain carries TRBV2 and TRBJ2-4; 9 bases align to TRBD2. CDR3 length equals 15 residues. In germline, CDR1 is SNHLY, CDR2 FYNNEI. V was clipped by 7 bases and J by 4 bases; unmatched bases: 8. CDR3: CASTPRTSEKNIQYF. CDR3 bases: TGTGCCAGCACCCCACGGACTAGCGAGAAAAACATTCAGTACTTC. Combining the CDR3 with reference TRBV2 and TRBJ2-4 gives the whole variable domain EPEVTQTPSHQVTQMGQEVILRCVPISNHLYFYWYRQILGQKVEFLVSFYNNEISEKSEIFDDQFSVERPDGSNFTLKIRSTKLEDSAMYFCASTPRTSEKNIQYFGAGTRLSVL.

For the CDR3, the DNA is TGTGCCAGCAGTGTGCCCGGGACAGGGTGGACTGAAGCTTTCTTT. As protein: CASSVPGTGWTEAFF. The chain combines TRBV27 with TRBJ1-1, with TRBD1 matching 9 bases. The ends lost 5 bases at V and 5 bases at J; junction bases unmatched: 9. Germline V gives CDR1 MNHEY, CDR2 SMNVEV (reference sequence). This CDR3 is built from 15 residues.

V is TRBV29-1 and J is TRBJ2-3; no firm D call. The V end was cut by 4 bases, the J end by 0 bases, with 11 bases between. CDR1 SQVTM and CDR2 ANQGSEA come from the germline V gene. There are 14 residues in the CDR3. DNA of the CDR3: TGCAGCGTTGCAGCTCGGCCTAGCACAGATACGCAGTATTTT. This encodes CSVAARPSTDTQYF.

This clone was seen only once. This chain uses TRBV6-5 with TRBJ1-1; maybe TRBD1 (6 bases). Per the germline V gene, CDR1 is MNHEY and CDR2 is SVGAGI. There are 15 residues in the CDR3. V lost 6 bases and J lost 0, with 14 bases in between. The CDR3: CASSRRRGMNTEAFF. The DNA for the CDR3 is TGTGCCAGCAGCCGCCGGAGGGGGATGAACACTGAAGCTTTCTTT.

The gene calls are TRBV5-1 and TRBJ2-1; 13 bases align to TRBD2. CDR3 length equals 16 residues. The germline V gene has CDR1 SGHRS and CDR2 YFSETQ. The junction had 5 bases not matched to a gene; V was cut back by 0 bases and J by 8 bases. The CDR3 sequence: CASSLGTSGRGDEQFF. The CDR3 DNA reads as TGCGCCAGCAGCTTGGGGACTAGCGGGAGAGGGGATGAGCAGTTCTTC.

Only one count was recorded for this clone. The CDR3 nucleotides read TGCGCCAGCCCTGCCCCCCCCCAGCGGATAATAGTATACAATGAGCAGTTCTTC. It is translated as CASPAPPQRIIVYNEQFF. The genes are TRBV23-1 and TRBJ2-1; D perhaps matches TRBD2 (5 bases). Being an ORF, TRBV23-1 has a function that is uncertain. The CDR3 length is 18 residues. V was clipped by 8 bases and J by 4 bases, with 27 bases between them.

The V gene is TRBV19, the J gene TRBJ2-4; 7 nucleotides match TRBD2. The germline V gene encodes CDR1 LNHDA and CDR2 SQIVND (reference sequence). With V trimmed by 6 bases and J by 0 bases, 2 bases remained unmatched. The CDR3 is 14 amino acids. The CDR3 here is CASSRGVAKNIQYF. The DNA for the CDR3 is TGTGCCAGTAGCCGGGGGGTAGCCAAAAACATTCAGTACTTC.

The rearrangement links TRBV29-1 to TRBJ2-5, with TRBD1 matching over 9 bases. Germline CDR1 is SQVTM and CDR2 is ANQGSEA. The CDR3 runs to 15 residues. The V gene end was trimmed by 7 bases and the J gene end by 1 base; junction bases not matched to a gene: 10. CDR3 region: CSAGRDRATQETQYF. The CDR3 coding sequence is TGCAGCGCTGGGCGGGACAGGGCGACCCAAGAGACCCAGTACTTC.

This chain joins TRBV7-2 and TRBJ2-3, with D unclear. The CDR3 covers 12 residues. The V end lost 4 bases, the J end lost 7 bases, and 9 bases lay between the germline ends. Germline lookup yields CDR1 SGHTA and CDR2 FQGNSA. The CDR3 sequence: CASSSMGYTQYF. CDR3 nucleotides: TGTGCCAGCAGCTCCATGGGCTATACGCAGTATTTT.

The chain recombines TRBV2 with TRBJ2-2; weak D call: TRBD2 (6 bases). CDR1 and CDR2 from the germline V gene are SNHLY and FYNNEI. This CDR3 region has 12 residues. Trimming stripped 9 bases from V and 6 bases from J, with 11 bases between. The CDR3 DNA reads as TGTGCCAGTCGACTAGTCGCCGGGGAGCTGTTTTTT. Translating gives CASRLVAGELFF.

The chain uses TRBV29-1 and TRBJ1-1, with TRBD1 identical over 8 bases. Germline V gene sequence: CDR1 SQVTM, CDR2 ANQGSEA. V gave up 4 bases and J gave up 2 bases; unmatched junction bases: 3. There are 13 residues in the CDR3. CDR3 coding DNA: TGCAGCGTTGCAACAGGGGGAAACACTGAAGCTTTCTTT. Translating it yields CSVATGGNTEAFF.

The rearrangement links TRBV20-1 to TRBJ1-1; D possibly corresponds to TRBD1 (5 bases). Germline-derived CDR1 and CDR2 are DFQATT and SNEGSKA (reference sequence). Trimming took off 0 bases at V and 11 bases at J, with 7 bases between the two ends. This CDR3 is 10 amino acids long. CDR3 in amino acids: CSARDWGAFF. The CDR3 DNA reads TGCAGTGCTAGAGATTGGGGGGCTTTCTTT.

The rearrangement links TRBV27 to TRBJ2-7; D remains unclear. Per germline, CDR1 MNHEY and CDR2 SMNVEV (reference sequence). V lost 2 bases and J 2 bases, leaving 10 bases between the germline ends. This CDR3 contains 14 residues. CDR3 in amino acids: CASSLREGPYEQYF. The CDR3 DNA is TGTGCCAGCAGTTTAAGGGAAGGGCCCTACGAGCAGTACTTC.

The CDR3 DNA reads as TGTGCCAGCAGCCAAGAACGCCGGATAGACACCGGGGAGCTGTTTTTT. This sequence encodes CASSQERRIDTGELFF. This chain links TRBV4-2 with TRBJ2-2; no definite D call. The V gene lost 0 bases and the J gene lost 3 bases, with 11 bases spanning the gap. Looked up from germline, CDR1 is LGHNA and CDR2 is YNFKEQ. The CDR3 loop spans 16 amino acids.

The rearrangement links TRBV30 to TRBJ2-3; D may correspond to TRBD1 or TRBD2 (6 bases each). The CDR3 has 15 amino acids. V gave up 0 bases and J gave up 2 bases, with 12 bases separating them. Germline CDR1 reads GTSNPN; CDR2 reads SVGIG (reference sequence). The CDR3 DNA follows: TGTGCCTGGAGTGTTCTGGGGGGCACCACAGATACGCAGTATTTT. Translating it yields CAWSVLGGTTDTQYF. Looking up the rest from reference TRBV30 and TRBJ2-3 gives the full variable domain: SQTIHQWPATLVQPVGSPLSLECTVEGTSNPNLYWYRQAAGRGLQLLFYSVGIGQISSEVPQNLSASRPQDRQFILSSKKLLLSDSGFYLCAWSVLGGTTDTQYFGPGTRLTVL.

The chain carries TRBV18 and TRBJ1-1; D may be TRBD1 (5 bases). From germline, CDR1 is KGHSH and CDR2 LQKENI. Trimming removed 2 bases from V and 8 bases from J, with 12 bases in between. This CDR3 has 13 residues. The CDR3 reads CASSPRREGEAFF. CDR3 nucleotide sequence: TGTGCCAGCTCACCAAGAAGAGAGGGGGAAGCTTTCTTT.

The chain employs TRBV4-2 and TRBJ1-3; no definite D call. V lost 1 base and J 8 bases, leaving 18 bases between the germline ends. Germline assignment: CDR1 LGHNA and CDR2 YNFKEQ. The CDR3 has 16 residues. CDR3 DNA: TGTGCCAGCAGCCAAGTGGGGATCCAAGGTCGGGACACCATATATTTT. Amino acids: CASSQVGIQGRDTIYF.

V and J are TRBV7-2 and TRBJ2-3; TRBD2 agrees at 10 bases. V dropped 7 bases and J dropped 5; count of bases not matched to a gene: 9. This CDR3 region has 15 residues. CDR1 is SGHTA and CDR2 is FQGNSA in the germline V gene. CDR3 DNA: TGTGCCAGCAACCTAGCGGGAGTGGTGGGAGATACGCAGTATTTT. Its translation: CASNLAGVVGDTQYF. Combining the CDR3 with reference TRBV7-2 and TRBJ2-3 gives the whole variable domain GAGVSQSPSNKVTEKGKDVELRCDPISGHTALYWYRQSLGQGLEFLIYFQGNSAPDKSGLPSDRFSAERTGGSVSTLTIQRTQQEDSAVYLCASNLAGVVGDTQYFGPGTRLTVL.

The chain uses TRBV7-3 and TRBJ2-1; tentative D call: TRBD2 (6 bases). Trimming shortened V by 2 bases and J by 12 bases, and 20 bases separated the two germline ends. The length of the CDR3 is 15 residues. CDR1 is SGHTA, CDR2 FQGTGA, per germline. Here the CDR3 DNA reads TGTGCCAGCAGCTTAGGGGGGAGCCCGTTGAGTGGGCAGTTCTTC. Its translation is CASSLGGSPLSGQFF.

V and J are TRBV14 and TRBJ2-2; D gene ambiguous. The V gene lost 4 bases and the J gene lost 0 bases, with 9 bases spanning the gap. The CDR3 has 15 amino acids. Germline CDR1 and CDR2: SGHDN and FVKESK. The DNA for the CDR3 is TGTGCCAGCAGCCTGCAAACTTCGAACACCGGGGAGCTGTTTTTT. It is translated as CASSLQTSNTGELFF. The full variable domain, rest sourced from reference TRBV14 and TRBJ2-2, is EAGVTQFPSHSVIEKGQTVTLRCDPISGHDNLYWYRRVMGKEIKFLLHFVKESKQDESGMPNNRFLAERTGGTYSTLKVQPAELEDSGVYFCASSLQTSNTGELFFGEGSRLTVL.

The chain is built from TRBV30 and TRBJ1-2, with unresolved D. Germline-derived CDR1 and CDR2 are GTSNPN and SVGIG (reference sequence). Trimming left V 2 bases short and J 4 bases short, with 8 bases between. The CDR3 sequence is 12 residues long. CDR3 bases: TGTGCCTGGAGTATGACTACCTATGGCTACACCTTC. Translation gives CAWSMTTYGYTF. Using reference TRBV30 and TRBJ1-2 for the parts outside the CDR3, the full variable domain is SQTIHQWPATLVQPVGSPLSLECTVEGTSNPNLYWYRQAAGRGLQLLFYSVGIGQISSEVPQNLSASRPQDRQFILSSKKLLLSDSGFYLCAWSMTTYGYTFGSGTRLTVV.

The J gene is TRBJ2-7, the V gene TRBV6-5, with 7 bases matching TRBD2. The CDR3 runs to 15 residues. V shed 6 bases, J shed 0 bases, and the junction held 8 bases outside the gene matches. Germline V gene data show CDR1 as MNHEY and CDR2 as SVGAGI. In DNA, the CDR3 is TGTGCCAGCAGATTCACTAGCGAGACCTCCTACGAGCAGTACTTC. It is translated as CASRFTSETSYEQYF.

The V gene is TRBV11-2, the J gene TRBJ2-3, with TRBD2 as a possible D gene (5 bases). This CDR3 spans 15 amino acids. V was trimmed by 3 bases and J by 1 base, leaving 11 bases between them. Germline-derived CDR1 and CDR2 are SGHAT and FQNNGV. The CDR3, as DNA: TGTGCCAGCAGCTTTGGCGGGCTCCGCACAGATACGCAGTATTTT. Translating it yields CASSFGGLRTDTQYF.